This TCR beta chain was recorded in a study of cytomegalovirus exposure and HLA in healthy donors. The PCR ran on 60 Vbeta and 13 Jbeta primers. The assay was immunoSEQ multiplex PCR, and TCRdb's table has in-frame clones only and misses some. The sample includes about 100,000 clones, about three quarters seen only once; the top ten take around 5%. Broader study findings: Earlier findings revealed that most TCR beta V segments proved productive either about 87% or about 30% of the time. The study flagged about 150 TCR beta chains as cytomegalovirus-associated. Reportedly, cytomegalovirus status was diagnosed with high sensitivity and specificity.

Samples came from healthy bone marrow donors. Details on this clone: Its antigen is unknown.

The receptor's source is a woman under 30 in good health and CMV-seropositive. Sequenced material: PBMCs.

This CDR3 reads CASSLTGRPITDTQYF. CDR3 nucleotide sequence: TGTGCCAGCAGCTTGACAGGCCGGCCTATCACAGATACGCAGTATTTT. The chain couples TRBV7-3 to TRBJ2-3; maybe TRBD1 (6 bases). The V end was cut by 3 bases, the J end by 2 bases, with 15 bases between. Germline V lookup: CDR1 SGHTA, CDR2 FQGTGA. The length of the CDR3 is 16 residues.